This TCR beta chain was identified in a study of T-cell memory formation after mild COVID-19. The CDR3 extends over 13 amino acids. Per germline, CDR1 SGHRS and CDR2 YFSETQ. V dropped 0 bases and J dropped 0 bases, with 3 bases sitting between them. This clonotype occurred a few times. TCRdb re-analysed the 5' RACE reads in MiXCR, keeping a single row per CDR3 protein. The profile shows 150,000 or so distinct CDR3 sequences, 30% to 35% of them singletons. The V gene is TRBV5-1, the J gene TRBJ1-2; D unclear. The TCR originated in an adult woman who had mild COVID-19 (a few samples of this study predate the infection). Cell type and time point are not known. Material: PBMCs or a T cell subset sorted from them (not recorded which). CDR3 in amino acids: CASSLATNYGYTF. The CDR3 DNA is TGCGCCAGCAGCTTGGCCACTAACTATGGCTACACCTTC.